Below, 6 T cell receptor beta chains from the same sample are listed, as sequenced in a study of spatial heterogeneity in lung cancer. One entry per CDR3 protein results from TCRdb running MiXCR on the 5' RACE reads. Of approximately 1,900 distinct CDR3 sequences listed, under 9% are singletons. The time point denotes: sample taken at primary tumor resection. The input material, whole RNA from tumor, nontumor lung or frozen PBMC, was sequenced unsorted. The sample was normal lung tissue next to the tumor, taken at surgery. The receptor set was obtained from a male donor with early-stage non-small cell lung cancer.

This clonotype is labeled as medium-sized. The gene calls are TRBV6-5 and TRBJ1-2; D possibly corresponds to TRBD1 (5 bases). The V gene's germline CDR1 is MNHEY and CDR2 SVGAGI. The CDR3 is made up of 13 amino acids. Trimming left V 2 bases short and J 3 bases short, with 7 bases between. The CDR3 region has the DNA TGTGCCAGCAGTTACGGGGGGGACTATGGCTACACCTTC. It yields the protein CASSYGGDYGYTF.

This clonotype is medium-sized (0.01 to 0.1%) in the sample. This chain uses TRBV4-3 with TRBJ1-1; 9 positions match TRBD1. Germline CDR1 LGHNA, CDR2 YSLEER. The CDR3 has 16 amino acids. Unmatched junction bases numbered 9, after V lost 2 bases and J lost 5 bases. DNA of the CDR3: TGCGCCAGCAGCCAACGGACGGGACAGGGCGGTACTGAAGCTTTCTTT. Translation gives CASSQRTGQGGTEAFF.

This clonotype was seen a handful of times. V gene TRBV29-1 combines with J gene TRBJ1-4; D remains ambiguous. The germline V gene encodes CDR1 SQVTM and CDR2 ANQGSEA. The V gene lost 4 bases and the J gene lost 5 bases, with 8 bases spanning the gap. CDR3 length: 12 residues. The CDR3 protein is CSVVSQNEKLFF. The DNA of the CDR3 is TGCAGCGTTGTGAGTCAGAATGAAAAACTGTTTTTT.

The sample holds many counts of this clonotype. The J gene is TRBJ1-1, the V gene TRBV3-1; possible D gene TRBD1, 5 bases. Between the trimmed V and J ends, which lost 3 bases and 3 bases, there was a span of 14 bases. The CDR3 has 15 amino acids. CDR1 LGHDT and CDR2 YNNKEL come from the germline V gene (reference sequence). This CDR3 is CASSHSGGGDTEAFF. The CDR3 nucleotides are TGTGCCAGCAGCCATAGCGGTGGAGGGGACACTGAAGCTTTCTTT.

The chain recombines TRBV15 with TRBJ2-7, with a weak D call TRBD1 (6 bases). V gave up 0 bases and J gave up 4 bases, with 16 bases separating them. The CDR3 sequence is 16 residues long. Germline CDR1 LNHNV, CDR2 YYDKDF (reference sequence). CDR3 sequence: CATSRDLTGHGYEQYF. CDR3 nucleotide sequence: TGTGCCACCAGCAGAGATCTAACGGGACACGGGTACGAGCAGTACTTC.

This clonotype was counted ten times or more. V and J are TRBV5-1 and TRBJ1-1; no definite D call. Germline V gives CDR1 SGHRS, CDR2 YFSETQ. CDR3 length: 14 amino acids. V shed 0 bases and J shed 2 bases, with 8 bases lying between them. The CDR3 spells CASSLGTDNTEAFF. CDR3 sequence (DNA): TGCGCCAGCAGCTTGGGGACGGATAACACTGAAGCTTTCTTT.